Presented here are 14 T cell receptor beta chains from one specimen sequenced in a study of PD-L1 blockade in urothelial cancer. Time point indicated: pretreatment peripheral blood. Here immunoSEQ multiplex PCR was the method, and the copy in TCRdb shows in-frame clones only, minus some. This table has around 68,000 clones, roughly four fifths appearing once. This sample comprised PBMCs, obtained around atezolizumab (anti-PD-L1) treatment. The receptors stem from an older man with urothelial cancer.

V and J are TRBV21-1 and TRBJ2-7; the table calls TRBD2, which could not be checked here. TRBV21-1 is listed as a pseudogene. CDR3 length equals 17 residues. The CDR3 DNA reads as TGTGCCAGCAGCACACCTAGCGGGACCATCCTATCCTACGAGCAGTACTTC. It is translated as CASSTPSGTILSYEQYF.

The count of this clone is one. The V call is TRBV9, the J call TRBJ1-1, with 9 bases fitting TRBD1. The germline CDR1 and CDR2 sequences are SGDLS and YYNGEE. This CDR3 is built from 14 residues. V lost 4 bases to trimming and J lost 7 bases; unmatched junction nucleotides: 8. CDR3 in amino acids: CASSYRDRAGEAFF. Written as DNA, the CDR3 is TGTGCCAGCAGCTACCGGGACAGGGCGGGTGAAGCTTTCTTT.

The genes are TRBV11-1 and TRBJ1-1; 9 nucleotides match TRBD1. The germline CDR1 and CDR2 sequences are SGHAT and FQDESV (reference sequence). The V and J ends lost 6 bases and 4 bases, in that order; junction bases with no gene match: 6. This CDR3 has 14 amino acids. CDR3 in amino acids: CASRPTGGSTEAFF. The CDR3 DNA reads TGTGCCAGCAGGCCGACAGGGGGAAGCACTGAAGCTTTCTTT.

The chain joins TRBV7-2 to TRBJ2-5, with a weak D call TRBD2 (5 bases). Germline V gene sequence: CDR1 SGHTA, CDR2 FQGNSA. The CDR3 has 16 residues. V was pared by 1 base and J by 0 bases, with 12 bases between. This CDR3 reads CASSLGLRAYQETQYF. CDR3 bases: TGTGCCAGCAGCTTAGGGTTGAGGGCGTACCAAGAGACCCAGTACTTC.

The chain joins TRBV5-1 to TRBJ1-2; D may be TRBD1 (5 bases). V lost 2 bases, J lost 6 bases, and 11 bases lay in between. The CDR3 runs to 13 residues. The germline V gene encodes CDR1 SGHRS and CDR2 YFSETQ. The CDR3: CASSLGHLDGYTF. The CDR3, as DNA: TGCGCCAGCAGCTTAGGACATTTGGATGGCTACACCTTC.

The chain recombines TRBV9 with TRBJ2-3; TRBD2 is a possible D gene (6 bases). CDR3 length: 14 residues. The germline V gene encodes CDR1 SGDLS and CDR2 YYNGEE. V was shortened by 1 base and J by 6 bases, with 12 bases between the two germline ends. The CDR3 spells CASSVTGSGDTQYF. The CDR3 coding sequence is TGTGCCAGCAGCGTAACCGGGAGTGGGGATACGCAGTATTTT.

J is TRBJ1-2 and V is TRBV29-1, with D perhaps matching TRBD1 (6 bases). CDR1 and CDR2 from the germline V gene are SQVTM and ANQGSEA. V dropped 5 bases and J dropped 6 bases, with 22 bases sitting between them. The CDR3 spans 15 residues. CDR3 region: CSVPGAGEIRHGYTF. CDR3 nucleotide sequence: TGCAGCGTTCCAGGGGCGGGAGAAATCCGGCATGGCTACACCTTC.

CDR3 region: CAISDTSGQFF. In DNA, the CDR3 is TGTGCCATCAGCGATACTAGTGGGCAGTTCTTC. The chain employs TRBV10-3 and TRBJ2-1; possible D gene TRBD2, 5 bases. Trimming cost V 6 bases and J 12 bases, with 12 bases left between them. CDR3 length: 11 residues. Germline CDR1 is ENHRY and CDR2 is SYGVKD.

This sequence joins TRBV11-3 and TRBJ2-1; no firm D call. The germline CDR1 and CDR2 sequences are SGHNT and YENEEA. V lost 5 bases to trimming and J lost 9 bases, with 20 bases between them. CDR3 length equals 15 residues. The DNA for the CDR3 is TGTGCCAGCAGCCCACTTCCACGCCGCCCTCTTGAGCAGTTCTTC. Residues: CASSPLPRRPLEQFF.

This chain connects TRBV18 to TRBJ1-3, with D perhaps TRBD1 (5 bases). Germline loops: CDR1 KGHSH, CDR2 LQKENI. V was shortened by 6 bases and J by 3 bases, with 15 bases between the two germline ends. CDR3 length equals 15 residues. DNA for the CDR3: TGTGCCAGCTCTGACCCATCAGGGTATGGAAACACCATATATTTT. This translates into CASSDPSGYGNTIYF.

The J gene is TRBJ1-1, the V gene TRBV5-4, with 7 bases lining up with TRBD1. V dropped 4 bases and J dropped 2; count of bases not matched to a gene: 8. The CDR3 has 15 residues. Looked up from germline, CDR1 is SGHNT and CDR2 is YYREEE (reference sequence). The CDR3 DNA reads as TGTGCCAGCAGCCCCACGAGGGACAGAAACACTGAAGCTTTCTTT. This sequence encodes CASSPTRDRNTEAFF.

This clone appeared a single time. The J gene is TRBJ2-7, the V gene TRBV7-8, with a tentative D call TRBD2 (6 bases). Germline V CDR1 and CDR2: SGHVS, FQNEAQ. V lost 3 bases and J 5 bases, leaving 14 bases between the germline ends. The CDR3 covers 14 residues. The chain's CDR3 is CASSFPGDPHEQYF. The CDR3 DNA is TGTGCCAGCAGCTTCCCGGGAGATCCCCACGAGCAGTACTTC.

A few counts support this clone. The CDR3 DNA is TGTGCCAGCAGCTTGACTAGCGGGGGGGACGAGCAGTACTTC. Its translation is CASSLTSGGDEQYF. The chain recombines TRBV11-2 with TRBJ2-7, with 14 positions matching TRBD2. The CDR3 runs to 14 residues. V shed 3 bases, J shed 5 bases, and the junction held 0 bases outside the gene matches. Germline loops: CDR1 SGHAT, CDR2 FQNNGV.

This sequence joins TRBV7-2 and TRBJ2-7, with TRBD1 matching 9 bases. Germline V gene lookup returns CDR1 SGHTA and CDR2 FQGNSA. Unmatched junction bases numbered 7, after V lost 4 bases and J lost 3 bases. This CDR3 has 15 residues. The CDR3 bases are TGTGCCAGCAGCTCCCCAGACAGGGGGAACTACGAGCAGTACTTC. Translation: CASSSPDRGNYEQYF.